This T cell receptor beta chain was sequenced during a study of blood T cell repertoires in COVID-19. At the level of the study: Sites in the United States, Italy and Spain provided acute and convalescent COVID-19 samples.

This CDR3 region has 14 residues. The V gene lost 4 bases and the J gene lost 1 base, with 11 bases spanning the gap. CDR1 and CDR2 from the germline V gene are SGHVS and FQNEAQ. Profiled with immunoSEQ multiplex PCR; TCRdb holds only in-frame clones, not every one. There are just over 250,000 clones in the sample; approximately 92% occur only once, and approximately 2.5% lies in the top ten. The V gene is TRBV7-8, the J gene TRBJ2-7; no firm D call. Sequencing was carried out using peripheral blood. The receptor's source is a person between 18 and 35 years old with COVID-19, enrolled during active disease. The CDR3 bases are TGTGCCAGCAGCTCCGGAGTTGGTTCCTACGAGCAGTACTTC. Translation gives CASSSGVGSYEQYF.